This entry lists 22 T cell receptor beta chains sequenced from one sample in a study of cytomegalovirus exposure and HLA in healthy donors. Primers included in the PCR were 60 Vbeta and 13 Jbeta primers. The assay was immunoSEQ multiplex PCR, and TCRdb's table has in-frame clones only and misses some. In the table there are some 140,000 clones, about 84% of which are singletons. Sequencing input: PBMCs. These receptors originate from a woman between 40 and 55 years old in good health and CMV-seropositive.

DNA for the CDR3: TGTGCCAGCAGCTTGTCCGGACTAGCGGGAACCTACAATGAGCAGTTCTTC. Its translation: CASSLSGLAGTYNEQFF. The chain links TRBV5-8 to TRBJ2-1; 12 nucleotides agree with TRBD2. V lost 1 base, J lost 2 bases, and 4 bases stayed unmatched. The V gene's germline CDR1 is SGHTS and CDR2 YDEGEE. This CDR3 contains 17 residues.

V gene TRBV28 combines with J gene TRBJ2-2; D is ambiguous. CDR1 is MDHEN and CDR2 is SYDVKM in the germline V gene. CDR3 length: 11 amino acids. The V and J ends lost 5 bases and 6 bases respectively, with 4 bases between them. The CDR3 loop reads CASSRAGELFF. The CDR3 DNA sequence: TGTGCCAGCAGTAGAGCCGGGGAGCTGTTTTTT. The whole variable domain, remainder taken from reference TRBV28 and TRBJ2-2, is DVKVTQSSRYLVKRTGEKVFLECVQDMDHENMFWYRQDPGLGLRLIYFSYDVKMKEKGDIPEGYSVSREKKERFSLILESASTNQTSMYLCASSRAGELFFGEGSRLTVL.

The rearrangement joins TRBV9 to TRBJ2-7, with a possible D match to TRBD2 (5 bases). CDR1 and CDR2 from the germline V gene are SGDLS and YYNGEE. There are 15 residues in the CDR3. Trimming left V 4 bases short and J 1 base short, with 15 bases between. The CDR3 protein is CASSRELGGSYEQYF. In DNA form, the CDR3 reads TGTGCCAGCAGCCGGGAACTTGGAGGATCCTACGAGCAGTACTTC.

The chain links TRBV5-4 to TRBJ2-7, with 10 bases identical to TRBD2. Germline trimming cut 2 bases from V and 4 bases from J; bases unmatched to any gene: 6. There are 15 residues in the CDR3. The V gene's germline CDR1 is SGHNT and CDR2 YYREEE (reference sequence). CDR3: CASSFGLAETYEQYF. The CDR3 DNA reads as TGTGCCAGCAGCTTTGGACTAGCGGAAACTTACGAGCAGTACTTC.

This rearrangement joins TRBV27 to TRBJ2-3; TRBD1 agrees at 9 bases. J was trimmed by 14 bases and V by 6 bases; bases with no gene match: 15. Per germline, CDR1 MNHEY and CDR2 SMNVEV (reference sequence). The CDR3 spans 14 residues. In DNA form, the CDR3 reads TGTGCCAGCAGAACTACGGGACAGGGCACAACGTGGTATTTT. Protein sequence: CASRTTGQGTTWYF.

The CDR3 bases are TGTGCCAGCAGCTTGGGGGACAGGCCACAAGAGACCCAGTACTTC. Translation: CASSLGDRPQETQYF. The chain recombines TRBV5-6 with TRBJ2-5; 8 bases align to TRBD1. The CDR3 runs 15 residues. Germline CDR1 SGHDT, CDR2 YYEEEE. V shed 0 bases, J shed 2 bases, and the junction held 3 bases outside the gene matches. Full variable domain (rest looked up from reference TRBV5-6 and TRBJ2-5): DAGVTQSPTHLIKTRGQQVTLRCSPKSGHDTVSWYQQALGQGPQFIFQYYEEEERQRGNFPDRFSGHQFPNYSSELNVNALLLGDSALYLCASSLGDRPQETQYFGPGTRLLVL.

The chain carries TRBV7-2 and TRBJ2-7, with 9 bases identical to TRBD1. V was pared by 3 bases and J by 3 bases, with 6 bases of the junction left unmatched. Per germline, CDR1 SGHTA and CDR2 FQGNSA. The CDR3 is made up of 15 amino acids. CDR3 sequence reads: CASSLTGGNSYEQYF. The DNA for the CDR3 is TGTGCCAGCAGCTTGACAGGGGGTAATAGCTACGAGCAGTACTTC. The full variable domain, completed using reference TRBV7-2 and TRBJ2-7, is GAGVSQSPSNKVTEKGKDVELRCDPISGHTALYWYRQSLGQGLEFLIYFQGNSAPDKSGLPSDRFSAERTGGSVSTLTIQRTQQEDSAVYLCASSLTGGNSYEQYFGPGTRLTVT.

The chain couples TRBV6-1 to TRBJ1-1; D is possibly TRBD1 (5 bases). This CDR3 region has 14 residues. CDR1 and CDR2 from the germline V gene are MNHNS and SASEGT. The V gene lost 2 bases and the J gene lost 5 bases, with 12 bases spanning the gap. The CDR3 sequence: CASSETGGRTEAFF. Written as DNA, the CDR3 is TGTGCCAGCAGTGAAACGGGGGGAAGGACTGAAGCTTTCTTT.

The rearrangement joins TRBV27 to TRBJ1-4, with unresolved D. The CDR3 spans 15 residues. Trimming cost V 0 bases and J 2 bases, with 7 bases left between them. Germline values: CDR1 MNHEY, CDR2 SMNVEV (reference sequence). CDR3 in amino acids: CASSLSAATNEKLFF. The DNA of the CDR3 is TGTGCCAGCAGTTTATCGGCAGCGACTAATGAAAAACTGTTTTTT. The full variable domain, in which reference TRBV27 and TRBJ1-4 provide the parts outside the CDR3, is EAQVTQNPRYLITVTGKKLTVTCSQNMNHEYMSWYRQDPGLGLRQIYYSMNVEVTDKGDVPEGYKVSRKEKRNFPLILESPSPNQTSLYFCASSLSAATNEKLFFGSGTQLSVL.

The CDR3, as DNA: TGTGCCTCCCCCTGGGGCAGAGCCCAAGAGACCCAGTACTTC. It yields the protein CASPWGRAQETQYF. This chain joins TRBV5-5 and TRBJ2-5; tentative D call: TRBD1 (5 bases). The CDR3 consists of 14 residues. CDR1 is SGHKS, CDR2 YYEKEE, per germline (reference sequence). The V gene lost 10 bases and the J gene lost 1 base, with 17 bases spanning the gap.

This clone was counted between two and nine times. The DNA for the CDR3 is TGTGCCATCAGAGACCTTAGCGGGAGCGTGTACGAGCAGTACTTC. Amino acids: CAIRDLSGSVYEQYF. The rearrangement links TRBV10-3 to TRBJ2-7; 9 bases fit TRBD2. Germline lookup yields CDR1 ENHRY and CDR2 SYGVKD. J gave up 4 bases and V 6 bases, and 10 bases lay outside the gene matches. This CDR3 has 15 residues.

The chain employs TRBV5-6 and TRBJ2-7; 8 bases agree with TRBD2. CDR3 size: 15 residues. CDR1 SGHDT and CDR2 YYEEEE come from the germline V gene. The V segment lost 5 bases and the J segment 5 bases; nucleotides outside the gene matches: 12. CDR3 protein: CASSPGGAGVHEQYF. The CDR3 DNA follows: TGTGCCAGCAGTCCCGGGGGAGCGGGAGTCCACGAGCAGTACTTC.

The chain employs TRBV19 and TRBJ2-3; tentatively, D is TRBD1 (6 bases). V was cut by 0 bases and J by 8 bases, with 18 bases left in between. The CDR3 length is 16 residues. Germline CDR1 LNHDA, CDR2 SQIVND (reference sequence). In DNA, the CDR3 is TGTGCCAGTAGTATAGATACAGGGTCTCCCGTAGGTACGCAGTATTTT. Its protein is CASSIDTGSPVGTQYF.

The chain joins TRBV7-9 to TRBJ1-1; D call uncertain. CDR3 length: 16 residues. The V gene's germline CDR1 is SEHNR and CDR2 FQNEAQ (reference sequence). The germline V and J ends were trimmed by 1 base and 1 base, with 13 bases remaining between them. This CDR3 is CASSLDSPLGNTEAFF. The CDR3 DNA is TGTGCCAGCAGCTTAGACAGTCCCCTGGGGAACACTGAAGCTTTCTTT.

This chain uses TRBV6-6 with TRBJ1-4; TRBD1 agrees at 7 bases. This CDR3 has 14 amino acids. V dropped 6 bases and J dropped 4; count of bases not matched to a gene: 5. CDR1 is MNHNY and CDR2 is SVGAGI in the germline V gene (reference sequence). CDR3 region: CASRRQGGNEKLFF. The CDR3 nucleotides are TGTGCCAGCAGAAGACAGGGCGGTAATGAAAAACTGTTTTTT.

The chain employs TRBV4-1 and TRBJ2-5; 11 bases line up with TRBD2. V trimming: 1 base; J trimming: 5 bases; junction bases outside the gene matches: 12. The CDR3 consists of 18 residues. Germline V gene lookup returns CDR1 MGHRA and CDR2 YSYEKL. CDR3 loop: CASSQVGIAGGPGETQYF. The CDR3 DNA is TGCGCCAGCAGCCAAGTGGGGATAGCGGGAGGGCCTGGGGAGACCCAGTACTTC.

V and J are TRBV7-2 and TRBJ2-3; D is possibly TRBD1 (5 bases). This CDR3 is 13 amino acids long. Looked up from germline, CDR1 is SGHTA and CDR2 is FQGNSA. V lost 4 bases and J 2 bases, leaving 7 bases between the germline ends. CDR3 protein: CASSWGPTDTQYF. CDR3 DNA: TGTGCCAGCAGCTGGGGCCCCACAGATACGCAGTATTTT.

The CDR3 DNA reads TGTGCCAGCAGCTTGAGGGAAAGGGCAGGAGGCTACACCTTC. It yields the protein CASSLRERAGGYTF. The genes are TRBV11-3 and TRBJ1-2, with D uncertain. The germline V and J ends were trimmed by 3 bases and 8 bases, with 16 bases remaining between them. The CDR3 has 14 amino acids. Germline loops: CDR1 SGHNT, CDR2 YENEEA.

The gene calls are TRBV19 and TRBJ2-2, with 14 bases that match TRBD2. J gave up 6 bases and V 3 bases, and 12 bases lay outside the gene matches. The germline CDR1 and CDR2 sequences are LNHDA and SQIVND (reference sequence). CDR3 length equals 19 residues. The CDR3 bases are TGTGCCAGTAGTATTATGGGACTAGCGGGAGCTATCGGGGCCGGGGAGCTGTTTTTT. This sequence encodes CASSIMGLAGAIGAGELFF.

This clone was counted a few times. V gene TRBV18 combines with J gene TRBJ1-2; D might be TRBD1 (5 bases). CDR3 length: 14 residues. V lost 0 bases, J lost 5 bases, and 10 bases lay in between. Germline V gene sequence: CDR1 KGHSH, CDR2 LQKENI. The CDR3 region has the DNA TGTGCCAGCTCACCACCAGGACACGGATATGGCTACACCTTC. This encodes CASSPPGHGYGYTF. Drawing the rest from reference TRBV18 and TRBJ1-2, the complete variable domain is NAGVMQNPRHLVRRRGQEARLRCSPMKGHSHVYWYRQLPEEGLKFMVYLQKENIIDESGMPKERFSAEFPKEGPSILRIQQVVRGDSAAYFCASSPPGHGYGYTFGSGTRLTVV.

This chain joins TRBV19 and TRBJ1-5; 8 bases are a match to TRBD1. V lost 10 bases and J lost 1; bases outside the gene matches: 3. The CDR3 consists of 13 residues. Per the germline V gene, CDR1 is LNHDA and CDR2 is SQIVND (reference sequence). This chain's CDR3 is CATGQGSNQPQHF. CDR3 bases: TGTGCCACCGGACAGGGCAGCAATCAGCCCCAGCATTTT.

The chain recombines TRBV27 with TRBJ1-2, with 9 bases matching TRBD1. Germline lookup yields CDR1 MNHEY and CDR2 SMNVEV (reference sequence). The CDR3 covers 18 residues. With V trimmed by 7 bases and J by 3 bases, 18 bases remained unmatched. CDR3 DNA sequence: TGTGCCAGCAAATTCGCCCTCGAGGGACAGGGAACTGACTATGGCTACACCTTC. Encoded protein: CASKFALEGQGTDYGYTF.